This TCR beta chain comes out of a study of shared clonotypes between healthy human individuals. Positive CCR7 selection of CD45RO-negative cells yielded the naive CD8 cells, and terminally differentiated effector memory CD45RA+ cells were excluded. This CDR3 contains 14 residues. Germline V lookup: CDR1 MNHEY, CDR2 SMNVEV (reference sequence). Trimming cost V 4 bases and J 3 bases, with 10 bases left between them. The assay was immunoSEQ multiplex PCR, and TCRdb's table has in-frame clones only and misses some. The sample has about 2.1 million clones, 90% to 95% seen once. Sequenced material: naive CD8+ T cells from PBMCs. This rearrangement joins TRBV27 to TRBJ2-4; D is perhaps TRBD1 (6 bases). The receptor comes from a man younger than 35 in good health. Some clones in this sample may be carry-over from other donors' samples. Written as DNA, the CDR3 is TGTGCCAGCAGTTCTACAGGGATCAAAAACATTCAGTACTTC. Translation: CASSSTGIKNIQYF.